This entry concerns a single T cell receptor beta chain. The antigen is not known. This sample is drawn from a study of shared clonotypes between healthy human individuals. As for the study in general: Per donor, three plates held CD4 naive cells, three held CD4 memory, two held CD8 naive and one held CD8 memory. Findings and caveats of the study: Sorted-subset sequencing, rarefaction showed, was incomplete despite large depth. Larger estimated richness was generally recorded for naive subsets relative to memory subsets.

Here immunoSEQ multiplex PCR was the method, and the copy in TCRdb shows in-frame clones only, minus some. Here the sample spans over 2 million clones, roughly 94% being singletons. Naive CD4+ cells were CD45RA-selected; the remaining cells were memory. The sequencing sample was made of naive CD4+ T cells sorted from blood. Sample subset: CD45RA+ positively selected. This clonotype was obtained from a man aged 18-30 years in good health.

In nucleotides, the CDR3 is TGTGCCAGCAGCTCTAGTGGGGGGACTTCTAACTCTGGAAACACCATATATTTT. Its translation is CASSSSGGTSNSGNTIYF. The gene calls are TRBV7-9 and TRBJ1-3; D perhaps matches TRBD1 (5 bases). This CDR3 contains 18 residues. Trimming took 4 bases from V and 0 from J, leaving 19 bases between them. Germline-derived CDR1 and CDR2 are SEHNR and FQNEAQ (reference sequence). Looking up the rest from reference TRBV7-9 and TRBJ1-3 gives the full variable domain: DTGVSQNPRHKITKRGQNVTFRCDPISEHNRLYWYRQTLGQGPEFLTYFQNEAQLEKSRLLSDRFSAERPKGSFSTLEIQRTEQGDSAMYLCASSSSGGTSNSGNTIYFGEGSWLTVV.